This T cell receptor beta chain was sequenced during a study of response to subunit inactivated influenza vaccine. Turning to this clonotype: Its specificity is not known.

Trimming removed 6 bases at V and 5 bases at J, with 11 bases between. This CDR3 is built from 13 residues. Each CDR3 protein gets one entry after TCRdb re-called the RT-PCR reads with MiXCR. Of fewer than 700,000 distinct CDR3 sequences listed, roughly 13% are singletons. Findings and limits, study-wide: After each seasonal influenza vaccination, few new T cells are recruited, the authors suggested.

The receptor comes from a man aged 45-65 years who received an inactivated influenza vaccine. This specimen was PBMCs from blood, taken 40 to 50 days after vaccination. This chain uses TRBV12-3 or TRBV12-4 with TRBJ2-1, with D hard to call. The CDR3 DNA follows: TGTGCCAGCAGATTCAGAGGTCACAATGAGCAGTTCTTC. It codes for CASRFRGHNEQFF.